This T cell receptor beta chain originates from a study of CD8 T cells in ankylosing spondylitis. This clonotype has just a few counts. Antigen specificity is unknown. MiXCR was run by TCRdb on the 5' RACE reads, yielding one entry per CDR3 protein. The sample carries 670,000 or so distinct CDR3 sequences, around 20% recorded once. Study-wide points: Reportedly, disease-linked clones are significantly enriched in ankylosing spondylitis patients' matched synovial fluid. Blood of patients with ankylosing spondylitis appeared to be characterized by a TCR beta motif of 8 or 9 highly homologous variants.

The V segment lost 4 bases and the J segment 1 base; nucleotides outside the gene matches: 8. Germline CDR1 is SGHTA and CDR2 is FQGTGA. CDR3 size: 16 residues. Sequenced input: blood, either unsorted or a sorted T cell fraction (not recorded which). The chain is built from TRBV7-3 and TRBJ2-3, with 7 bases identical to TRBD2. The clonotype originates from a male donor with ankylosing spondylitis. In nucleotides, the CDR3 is TGTGCCAGCAGCTCGGTGCTGGCGGGAGGCACAGATACGCAGTATTTT. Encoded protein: CASSSVLAGGTDTQYF.